One and the same sample provided the 32 T cell receptor beta chains below, sequenced in a study of T cell repertoires in cytomegalovirus infection (dated by TCRdb to about 2019). The reads were generated on an Illumina HiSeq 1500. TCRdb reanalyzed the raw reads on its own, using fastp at Q25 for trimming and MiXCR for clone calling, and kept in-frame beta chains. Every CDR3 protein is listed once, alongside the most common genes and DNA of its rows. The sample table contains over 450,000 distinct CDR3 sequences; only one count was recorded for about 11% of them. About a tenth of the sample belongs to the ten largest clones. The specimen was PBMCs. These receptors were collected from a human donor in good health (CMV status not recorded). Some clones in this sample may be carry-over from other donors' samples.

This clonotype was picked up many times. The genes are TRBV24-1 and TRBJ1-5; D is possibly TRBD1 (5 bases). V was cut by 7 bases and J by 3 bases, with 9 bases left in between. CDR1 is KGHDR, CDR2 SFDVKD, per germline. The CDR3 is 13 amino acids. CDR3 coding DNA: TGTGCCACCAGCAGGGAGGCCAATCAGCCCCAGCATTTT. Translation: CATSREANQPQHF.

Turning to this clonotype: A clone one base away is much larger, so this may be a read error. The CDR3 does not close with the conserved phenylalanine or tryptophan, likely indicating a read error. J is TRBJ1-1 and V is TRBV6-1; 7 bases line up with TRBD1. The junction had 5 bases not matched to a gene; V was cut back by 2 bases and J by 11 bases. The CDR3 runs to 12 residues. Germline V gene sequence: CDR1 MNHNS, CDR2 SASEGT. The CDR3 region is CASSELQGWAFL. The DNA of the CDR3 is TGTGCCAGCAGTGAATTACAGGGGTGGGCTTTCCTT.

This clonotype has a count of ten or more. V is TRBV7-6 and J is TRBJ2-3; 7 bases match TRBD2. J lost 4 bases, V lost 2 bases, and 6 bases had no gene match. The CDR3 is 15 amino acids. Germline values: CDR1 SGHVS, CDR2 FNYEAQ. CDR3 sequence reads: CASSLRGSVSDTQYF. CDR3 nucleotides: TGTGCCAGCAGCTTACGCGGGAGTGTCTCAGATACGCAGTATTTT.

In this sample, this clonotype turned up many times. The genes are TRBV7-8 and TRBJ2-4; 8 positions match TRBD2. V shed 2 bases and J 0 bases; nucleotides not matched to a gene: 18. CDR3 size: 21 residues. The germline V gene encodes CDR1 SGHVS and CDR2 FQNEAQ. The CDR3 DNA reads TGTGCCAGCAGCTTAATGAGGGCGGGGGGCCCGACCCGGCCAGCCAAAAACATTCAGTACTTC. Amino acids: CASSLMRAGGPTRPAKNIQYF.

This clonotype was seen repeatedly, ten times or more. The chain carries TRBV12-3 or TRBV12-4 and TRBJ1-4, with 7 bases identical to TRBD1. J lost 7 bases, V lost 6 bases, and 8 bases had no gene match. The CDR3 consists of 14 residues. CDR3 DNA: TGTGCCAGCAGCCGACAGGGAGGGATTGAAAAACTGTTTTTT. Translation: CASSRQGGIEKLFF.

This sequence joins TRBV14 and TRBJ2-5; no firm D call. Trimming pared 0 bases from V and 0 bases from J, leaving 2 bases between. Germline loops: CDR1 SGHDN, CDR2 FVKESK. The CDR3 has 13 amino acids. The CDR3 DNA is TGTGCCAGCAGCCAAGAGAACCAAGAGACCCAGTACTTC. Amino acid sequence: CASSQENQETQYF.

V gene TRBV20-1 combines with J gene TRBJ1-5; D gene unclear. V was shortened by 6 bases and J by 0 bases, with 12 bases between the two germline ends. This CDR3 spans 14 amino acids. Germline V gene sequence: CDR1 DFQATT, CDR2 SNEGSKA (reference sequence). The CDR3 DNA sequence: TGCAGTGCCCTGCCGACTCTTAGCAATCAGCCCCAGCATTTT. This encodes CSALPTLSNQPQHF.

This clonotype was seen a few times. J is TRBJ1-1 and V is TRBV20-1, with 8 bases that match TRBD1. The CDR3 is 18 residues long. V gave up 3 bases and J gave up 0 bases; unmatched junction bases: 15. Germline CDR1 reads DFQATT; CDR2 reads SNEGSKA (reference sequence). The chain's CDR3 is CSARDLQGVSILNTEAFF. The CDR3 nucleotides are TGCAGTGCTAGGGATTTACAGGGGGTTTCGATCCTGAACACTGAAGCTTTCTTT.

The CDR3 bases are TGTGCCATCAGGGTTTCGGACAGCCCATACAATGAGCAGTACTTC. Protein product: CAIRVSDSPYNEQYF. V usage is TRBV10-3 and J usage is TRBJ2-1, with D possibly being TRBD1 (6 bases). The J call is doubtful: the DNA matches TRBJ2-7 better. Germline CDR1 and CDR2: ENHRY and SYGVKD. This CDR3 spans 15 amino acids.

The V call is TRBV6-1, the J call TRBJ1-4; the D gene is possibly TRBD1 (5 bases). The CDR3 is 12 residues long. CDR1 and CDR2 (germline): MNHNS, SASEGT. Trimming removed 7 bases from V and 8 bases from J, with 11 bases in between. The CDR3 DNA reads as TGTGCCAGCAAGCAGGGTGGGGAAAAACTGTTTTTT. The encoded protein is CASKQGGEKLFF.

The J gene is TRBJ1-2, the V gene TRBV13, with a tentative D call TRBD1 (5 bases). Trimming left V 7 bases short and J 8 bases short, with 14 bases between. The CDR3 has 12 residues. Looked up from germline, CDR1 is PRHDT and CDR2 is FYEKMQ (reference sequence). DNA of the CDR3: TGTGCCAGCAACCCTCCGGGACGGGGCTACACCTTC. Amino acids: CASNPPGRGYTF.

V is TRBV12-3 or TRBV12-4 and J is TRBJ2-7; 10 bases line up with TRBD1. CDR3 length: 14 residues. J lost 6 bases, V lost 3 bases, and 5 bases had no gene match. The CDR3 loop reads CASSFGTGDFEQYF. The CDR3 nucleotides are TGTGCCAGCAGTTTTGGGACAGGGGACTTCGAGCAGTACTTC.

The sample holds many counts of this clonotype. This sequence joins TRBV7-8 and TRBJ2-2; D tentatively fits TRBD1 or TRBD2 (5 bases each). CDR3 length: 17 amino acids. V lost 5 bases to trimming and J lost 6 bases, with 22 bases between them. Germline-derived CDR1 and CDR2 are SGHVS and FQNEAQ. The CDR3 spells CASSLVPGPPEAGELFF. The DNA for the CDR3 is TGTGCCAGCAGCCTAGTCCCGGGACCGCCAGAGGCCGGGGAGCTGTTTTTT.

This clonotype was found a few times. V is TRBV9 and J is TRBJ2-5; 7 bases match TRBD2. The germline V gene has CDR1 SGDLS and CDR2 YYNGEE. The CDR3 consists of 14 residues. The trim removed 3 bases at V and 5 bases at J, leaving 7 bases unmatched. This chain's CDR3 is CASSETSTRETQYF. In DNA, the CDR3 is TGTGCCAGCAGCGAGACTAGCACACGGGAGACCCAGTACTTC. Filled out from reference TRBV9 and TRBJ2-5, the complete variable domain reads DSGVTQTPKHLITATGQRVTLRCSPRSGDLSVYWYQQSLDQGLQFLIQYYNGEERAKGNILERFSAQQFPDLHSELNLSSLELGDSALYFCASSETSTRETQYFGPGTRLLVL.

This clonotype was seen ten or more times. The rearrangement links TRBV10-3 to TRBJ2-2, with 11 bases aligning to TRBD2. The CDR3 runs to 16 residues. The trim removed 5 bases at V and 4 bases at J, leaving 6 bases unmatched. Germline CDR1 reads ENHRY; CDR2 reads SYGVKD. CDR3 in amino acids: CAISLGTSGPTGELFF. The CDR3 nucleotides read TGTGCCATCAGTCTAGGGACTAGCGGCCCCACCGGGGAGCTGTTTTTT.

This clonotype was seen ten or more times. This sequence joins TRBV6-5 and TRBJ2-3; D could derive from TRBD1 or TRBD2 (6 bases each). Trimming shortened V by 6 bases and J by 3 bases, and 16 bases separated the two germline ends. Germline V gives CDR1 MNHEY, CDR2 SVGAGI. The CDR3 consists of 15 residues. The CDR3 loop is CASRGGGIGTDTQYF. The CDR3 region has the DNA TGTGCCAGCAGGGGGGGCGGGATCGGAACAGATACGCAGTATTTT.

This clonotype was recorded a few times. The J gene is TRBJ1-1, the V gene TRBV12-3 or TRBV12-4, with D unresolved. Trimming shortened V by 4 bases and J by 4 bases, and 13 bases separated the two germline ends. CDR3 length equals 14 residues. The DNA of the CDR3 is TGTGCCAGCAGTTCAGGAGGGCGGCTCACTGAAGCTTTCTTT. It encodes CASSSGGRLTEAFF.

Many counts were recorded for this clonotype. This chain links TRBV6-1 with TRBJ1-6; the match to TRBD1 covers 8 bases. Trimming at V came to 5 bases and at J to 0 bases, leaving 6 bases not matched to a gene. Germline CDR1 and CDR2: MNHNS and SASEGT. The CDR3 is 17 residues long. CDR3 bases: TGTGCCAGCAGTAGGACAGGGATGGGCTCCTATAATTCACCCCTCCACTTT. It translates to CASSRTGMGSYNSPLHF.

This clonotype occurred many times. The chain carries TRBV7-8 and TRBJ1-6, with D unclear. V was pared by 5 bases and J by 10 bases, with 9 bases between. The V gene's germline CDR1 is SGHVS and CDR2 FQNEAQ. The CDR3 runs to 12 residues. The CDR3 reads CASSPMGSPLHF. DNA of the CDR3: TGTGCCAGCAGCCCCATGGGGTCACCCCTCCACTTT.

V gene TRBV29-1 combines with J gene TRBJ2-6; 9 nucleotides agree with TRBD1. The trim removed 6 bases at V and 2 bases at J, leaving 8 bases unmatched. Germline loops: CDR1 SQVTM, CDR2 ANQGSEA. The CDR3 contains 16 residues. The CDR3 coding sequence is TGCAGCGTCCGGGGGACAGGGCCGACTGGGGCCAACGTCCTGACTTTC. Amino acid sequence: CSVRGTGPTGANVLTF.

This clonotype has a count of ten or more. The V and J genes are TRBV30 and TRBJ2-2, with D uncertain. This CDR3 has 14 amino acids. Germline CDR1 and CDR2: GTSNPN and SVGIG (reference sequence). With 0 bases removed from V and 3 bases from J, the gap between germline ends came to 8 bases. This chain's CDR3 is CAWSVGIHTGELFF. CDR3 bases: TGTGCCTGGAGTGTAGGGATTCACACCGGGGAGCTGTTTTTT.

This clonotype came up many times. The CDR3 coding sequence is TGTGCCAGCAGTTGGGACTCGGCTGAAGCTTTCTTT. This translates into CASSWDSAEAFF. This chain connects TRBV2 to TRBJ1-1; a weak D match, TRBD1 (5 bases). Trimming stripped 5 bases from V and 6 bases from J, with 10 bases between. The germline gives CDR1 SNHLY, CDR2 FYNNEI. This CDR3 comprises 12 residues.

This clonotype was detected many times. This chain uses TRBV27 with TRBJ1-4; D not resolved. The V end lost 7 bases, the J end lost 8 bases, and 11 bases lay between the germline ends. The CDR3 consists of 12 residues. Germline V gene data show CDR1 as MNHEY and CDR2 as SMNVEV (reference sequence). CDR3 protein: CASNLRQEKLFF. CDR3 nucleotides: TGTGCCAGCAATCTCCGTCAGGAAAAACTGTTTTTT.

The genes are TRBV15 and TRBJ1-2; D is undetermined. Germline values: CDR1 LNHNV, CDR2 YYDKDF (reference sequence). The CDR3 totals 13 residues. V was trimmed by 6 bases and J by 1 base, leaving 9 bases between them. The CDR3 nucleotides are TGTGCCACCAGGGAGGGAATTAACTATGGCTACACCTTC. The encoded protein is CATREGINYGYTF.

This clonotype was seen many times. This CDR3 reads CAISDRSSGSTYEQFF. In DNA, the CDR3 is TGTGCCATCAGTGATCGATCTAGCGGGAGTACCTATGAGCAGTTCTTC. The genes are TRBV10-3 and TRBJ2-1; 10 bases map to TRBD2. CDR3 length: 16 residues. V shed 3 bases, J shed 8 bases, and the junction held 10 bases outside the gene matches. CDR1 is ENHRY and CDR2 is SYGVKD in the germline V gene.

V is TRBV2 and J is TRBJ2-5; D is perhaps TRBD2 (5 bases). This CDR3 is built from 15 residues. V was shortened by 3 bases and J by 4 bases, with 15 bases between the two germline ends. Germline V gene lookup returns CDR1 SNHLY and CDR2 FYNNEI. The CDR3 reads CASSDNSARGETQYF. The CDR3 nucleotides read TGTGCCAGCAGTGATAATTCAGCCCGGGGAGAGACCCAGTACTTC.

Worth noting for this clonotype: This could be a read error, since a much larger clone is one nucleotide away. The chain has TRBV30 and TRBJ2-7, with D possibly matching TRBD2 (6 bases). Germline CDR1 GTSNPN, CDR2 SVGIG (reference sequence). V was clipped by 0 bases and J by 4 bases, with 19 bases between them. The CDR3 contains 16 residues. CDR3 protein: CAWSVIRTNGIYEQYF. The CDR3 nucleotides are TGTGCCTGGAGTGTAATTAGGACTAACGGGATTTACGAGCAGTACTTC.

This clonotype has ten or more counts. The V gene is TRBV11-2, the J gene TRBJ2-1; D unresolved. Germline values: CDR1 SGHAT, CDR2 FQNNGV. This CDR3 region has 16 residues. With 4 bases removed from V and 2 bases from J, the gap between germline ends came to 15 bases. Here the CDR3 DNA reads TGTGCCAGCAGCTCAGTCTGGACCTCCCCCTACAATGAGCAGTTCTTC. It specifies CASSSVWTSPYNEQFF.

This clonotype was counted at least ten times. The CDR3 DNA is TGTGCCAGCAGCCAGAGCGGGGGATGGCAAGAGACCCAGTACTTC. The encoded protein is CASSQSGGWQETQYF. V and J are TRBV7-3 and TRBJ2-5, with TRBD2 identical over 8 bases. CDR3 size: 15 residues. V gave up 5 bases and J gave up 2 bases; unmatched junction bases: 7. The germline V gene has CDR1 SGHTA and CDR2 FQGTGA.

This clonotype was counted between two and nine times. This chain uses TRBV6-5 with TRBJ1-5; D is unresolved. The CDR3 spans 15 residues. V gave up 0 bases and J gave up 0 bases, with 6 bases separating them. Germline V CDR1 and CDR2: MNHEY, SVGAGI. The CDR3 region is CASSYSYDSNQPQHF. The CDR3 DNA reads as TGTGCCAGCAGTTACTCCTACGATAGCAATCAGCCCCAGCATTTT.

This clonotype was recorded many times. The chain links TRBV12-3 or TRBV12-4 to TRBJ1-3; D might be TRBD1 (5 bases). This CDR3 comprises 15 residues. Deletions cut 4 bases from V and 2 bases from J, with 12 bases between. The CDR3 spells CASSWAGRAGNTIYF. The CDR3 DNA follows: TGTGCCAGCAGTTGGGCAGGGCGAGCTGGAAACACCATATATTTT.

At least ten counts were recorded for this clonotype. V usage is TRBV11-2 and J usage is TRBJ1-2, with D possibly TRBD1 on 5 matching bases. Between the trimmed V and J ends, which lost 4 bases and 2 bases, there was a span of 20 bases. From germline, CDR1 is SGHAT and CDR2 FQNNGV. The CDR3 totals 17 residues. The CDR3 protein is CASSSLIRGKSNYGYTF. CDR3 nucleotides: TGTGCCAGCAGCTCGCTTATTCGGGGGAAGTCGAACTATGGCTACACCTTC.